These 23 T cell receptor beta chains were sequenced from one sample in a study of T cell responses to AZD1222 COVID-19 vaccine. Produced via immunoSEQ multiplex PCR; TCRdb's table is partial and in-frame only. The sample contains about 220,000 clones, roughly 91% of which appear only once. The sample here was peripheral blood, taken on day 0 of MenACWY control vaccination. These receptors were obtained from an adult in good health.

The count of this clone is one. The rearrangement uses TRBV9 and TRBJ2-7; possibly TRBD1 or TRBD2 for D (5 bases each). The CDR3 length is 15 residues. Looked up from germline, CDR1 is SGDLS and CDR2 is YYNGEE. Trimming took 4 bases from V and 2 from J, leaving 16 bases between them. CDR3 residues: CASSSEGLAAYEQYF. The CDR3, as DNA: TGTGCCAGCAGCAGCGAGGGGTTAGCAGCCTACGAGCAGTACTTC.

The chain couples TRBV27 to TRBJ2-5; TRBD2 might be the D (6 bases). The CDR3 spans 14 residues. Germline V gene lookup returns CDR1 MNHEY and CDR2 SMNVEV (reference sequence). Trimming pared 8 bases from V and 5 bases from J, leaving 18 bases between. The CDR3 sequence is CASQRVAQVETQYF. The CDR3 DNA is TGTGCCAGCCAGCGGGTAGCTCAGGTGGAGACCCAGTACTTC.

This clone was observed a handful of times. The chain recombines TRBV4-2 with TRBJ1-1; D perhaps matches TRBD1 (5 bases). This CDR3 region has 14 residues. V gave up 3 bases and J gave up 4 bases, with 12 bases separating them. Looked up from germline, CDR1 is LGHNA and CDR2 is YNFKEQ. The CDR3 DNA reads TGTGCCAGCAGCCATGAGGATACAGGCACTGAAGCTTTCTTT. As protein: CASSHEDTGTEAFF.

The genes are TRBV18 and TRBJ2-7, with 10 nucleotides matching TRBD1. This CDR3 is 16 amino acids long. J gave up 2 bases and V 3 bases, and 7 bases lay outside the gene matches. The germline V gene has CDR1 KGHSH and CDR2 LQKENI. The CDR3 DNA follows: TGTGCCAGCTCACCCCGGGACAGGGGCCCACCCTACGAGCAGTACTTC. Translation gives CASSPRDRGPPYEQYF.

The chain carries TRBV7-6 and TRBJ1-3; possible D gene TRBD1, 6 bases. Germline-derived CDR1 and CDR2 are SGHVS and FNYEAQ. The V and J ends lost 0 bases and 0 bases respectively, with 12 bases between them. This CDR3 has 17 residues. The chain's CDR3 is CASSLAQGIYSGNTIYF. For the CDR3, the DNA is TGTGCCAGCAGCTTAGCCCAGGGGATATACTCTGGAAACACCATATATTTT.

This chain uses TRBV12-5 with TRBJ1-6, with 9 nucleotides matching TRBD1. The germline V gene encodes CDR1 LGHNT and CDR2 FRNRAP. V trimming: 0 bases; J trimming: 6 bases; junction bases outside the gene matches: 3. The CDR3 is 16 residues long. CDR3 protein: CASGLVQGAGNSPLHF. CDR3 nucleotides: TGTGCTAGTGGTTTGGTACAGGGGGCGGGTAATTCACCCCTCCACTTT.

The genes are TRBV7-2 and TRBJ1-6; tentatively, D is TRBD1 (5 bases). V was clipped by 1 base and J by 10 bases, with 14 bases between them. Per the germline V gene, CDR1 is SGHTA and CDR2 is FQGNSA. The CDR3 covers 15 residues. CDR3 bases: TGTGCCAGCAGCTTAGGGCCCAGGGAAAACTCACCCCTCCACTTT. This codes for CASSLGPRENSPLHF.

The genes are TRBV6-1 and TRBJ1-1; D unresolved. CDR1 is MNHNS, CDR2 SASEGT, per germline. Deletions cut 3 bases from V and 1 base from J, with 9 bases between. The CDR3 runs 14 residues. CDR3 residues: CASSEPAPNTEAFF. The DNA for the CDR3 is TGTGCCAGCAGTGAGCCAGCGCCGAACACTGAAGCTTTCTTT.

This chain links TRBV6-5 with TRBJ1-5; the match to TRBD1 covers 7 bases. The CDR3 extends over 15 amino acids. The V gene's germline CDR1 is MNHEY and CDR2 SVGAGI. J was trimmed by 3 bases and V by 10 bases; bases with no gene match: 12. CDR3 amino acids: CATSRDRANNQPQHF. CDR3 nucleotides: TGTGCCACCAGCAGGGACAGAGCGAACAATCAGCCCCAGCATTTT.

The CDR3 region is CASSQEVYEQYF. The DNA of the CDR3 is TGCGCCAGCAGCCAAGAGGTCTACGAGCAGTACTTC. The rearrangement joins TRBV4-1 to TRBJ2-7, with D uncertain. Trimming left V 0 bases short and J 3 bases short, with 3 bases between. The CDR3 is 12 amino acids. CDR1 and CDR2 (germline): MGHRA, YSYEKL.

The chain uses TRBV3-1 (or the pseudogene TRBV3-2) and TRBJ1-3; possibly TRBD1 for D (5 bases). The CDR3 covers 17 residues. Germline CDR1 LGHDT, CDR2 YNNKEL (reference sequence). V lost 1 base, J lost 4 bases, and 17 bases lay in between. In nucleotides, the CDR3 is TGTGCCAGCAGCCAAGTGGATAAGGGGTGGGCCGGAAACACCATATATTTT. Its protein is CASSQVDKGWAGNTIYF.

CDR3 residues: CASSMVGRGRPQHF. The DNA of the CDR3 is TGTGCCAGTAGTATGGTAGGCAGGGGGAGGCCCCAGCATTTT. J is TRBJ1-5 and V is TRBV19; 7 bases line up with TRBD1. This CDR3 has 14 amino acids. V lost 3 bases, J lost 9 bases, and 8 bases stayed unmatched. Germline CDR1 reads LNHDA; CDR2 reads SQIVND (reference sequence).

The genes are TRBV29-1 and TRBJ1-2; 12 bases are a match to TRBD1. Trimming cost V 6 bases and J 5 bases; bases outside gene matches: 7. The CDR3 spans 14 residues. Germline V gene sequence: CDR1 SQVTM, CDR2 ANQGSEA. CDR3 bases: TGCAGCGTCGGGGACAGGGGGCGCGAGTATGGCTACACCTTC. Translation gives CSVGDRGREYGYTF. The variable domain in full, with the rest retrieved from reference TRBV29-1 and TRBJ1-2, is SAVISQKPSRDICQRGTSLTIQCQVDSQVTMMFWYRQQPGQSLTLIATANQGSEATYESGFVIDKFPISRPNLTFSTLTVSNMSPEDSSIYLCSVGDRGREYGYTFGSGTRLTVV.

This chain uses TRBV27 with TRBJ1-1; D ambiguous. CDR1 is MNHEY, CDR2 SMNVEV, per germline (reference sequence). CDR3 size: 13 residues. Trimming took off 4 bases at V and 0 bases at J, with 6 bases between the two ends. CDR3 region: CASSWVMNTEAFF. The CDR3 DNA reads TGTGCCAGCAGTTGGGTAATGAACACTGAAGCTTTCTTT.

CDR3 DNA: TGCGCCAGCAGCTTGGAAGTCAGCTACGAGCAGTACTTC. Translating it yields CASSLEVSYEQYF. This chain uses TRBV5-1 with TRBJ2-7; no definite D call. The germline CDR1 and CDR2 sequences are SGHRS and YFSETQ. Between the trimmed V and J ends, which lost 0 bases and 3 bases, there was a span of 7 bases. The CDR3 is made up of 13 amino acids.

The V gene is TRBV18, the J gene TRBJ2-5, with 8 bases aligning to TRBD2. V shed 3 bases and J 3 bases; nucleotides not matched to a gene: 6. The CDR3 is 15 amino acids. CDR1 is KGHSH, CDR2 LQKENI, per germline. The CDR3 DNA reads TGTGCCAGCTCACCTCCCGGGACTAGGAAAGAGACCCAGTACTTC. This translates into CASSPPGTRKETQYF. Drawing the rest from reference TRBV18 and TRBJ2-5, the complete variable domain is NAGVMQNPRHLVRRRGQEARLRCSPMKGHSHVYWYRQLPEEGLKFMVYLQKENIIDESGMPKERFSAEFPKEGPSILRIQQVVRGDSAAYFCASSPPGTRKETQYFGPGTRLLVL.

This clone was seen only once. The rearrangement uses TRBV7-9 and TRBJ2-5, with no clear D. Trimming left V 3 bases short and J 2 bases short, with 7 bases between. The germline gives CDR1 SEHNR, CDR2 FQNEAQ (reference sequence). The CDR3 consists of 13 residues. CDR3 sequence reads: CASSFPLQETQYF. DNA for the CDR3: TGTGCCAGCAGCTTCCCATTACAAGAGACCCAGTACTTC.

This clone was counted only a few times. The V and J genes are TRBV19 and TRBJ1-3; tentatively, D is TRBD1 (6 bases). This CDR3 spans 14 amino acids. The germline V gene encodes CDR1 LNHDA and CDR2 SQIVND (reference sequence). Trimming took off 7 bases at V and 9 bases at J, with 19 bases between the two ends. CDR3 DNA sequence: TGTGCCAGTATCATGACAGGCTCTGGCGGCACCATATATTTT. Residues: CASIMTGSGGTIYF. Together with reference TRBV19 and TRBJ1-3, the CDR3 gives the full variable domain: DGGITQSPKYLFRKEGQNVTLSCEQNLNHDAMYWYRQDPGQGLRLIYYSQIVNDFQKGDIAEGYSVSREKKESFPLTVTSAQKNPTAFYLCASIMTGSGGTIYFGEGSWLTVV.

This chain joins TRBV18 and TRBJ2-2; tentatively, D is TRBD1 or TRBD2 (5 bases each). V shed 0 bases and J shed 4 bases, with 12 bases lying between them. The V gene's germline CDR1 is KGHSH and CDR2 LQKENI. The CDR3 length is 16 residues. For the CDR3, the DNA is TGTGCCAGCTCACCACCCTGGGGGAGCGGCACCGGGGAGCTGTTTTTT. Translation: CASSPPWGSGTGELFF.

The rearrangement links TRBV18 to TRBJ1-5, with 7 positions matching TRBD1. Trimming took 6 bases from V and 0 from J; bases not matched to a gene: 8. Germline values: CDR1 KGHSH, CDR2 LQKENI. The CDR3 covers 16 residues. The CDR3 loop is CASSPPGGHSNQPQHF. The CDR3 coding sequence is TGTGCCAGCTCCCCGCCAGGGGGGCATAGCAATCAGCCCCAGCATTTT.

The rearrangement joins TRBV13 to TRBJ2-1, with 11 bases aligning to TRBD1. V lost 5 bases and J lost 10; bases outside the gene matches: 10. The germline CDR1 and CDR2 sequences are PRHDT and FYEKMQ (reference sequence). This CDR3 is 15 amino acids long. The CDR3 spells CASSGGQGDPREQFF. Here the CDR3 DNA reads TGTGCCAGCAGCGGGGGACAGGGGGACCCGCGCGAGCAGTTCTTC. Full variable domain (rest looked up from reference TRBV13 and TRBJ2-1): AAGVIQSPRHLIKEKRETATLKCYPIPRHDTVYWYQQGPGQDPQFLISFYEKMQSDKGSIPDRFSAQQFSDYHSELNMSSLELGDSALYFCASSGGQGDPREQFFGPGTRLTVL.

V gene TRBV28 combines with J gene TRBJ2-7, with D perhaps assigned TRBD1 or TRBD2 (5 bases each). The V end was cut by 6 bases, the J end by 5 bases, with 17 bases between. The length of the CDR3 is 14 residues. CDR1 MDHEN and CDR2 SYDVKM come from the germline V gene. CDR3 region: CASSNTVGGHEQYF. The CDR3 DNA is TGTGCCAGCAGCAATACAGTTGGGGGTCACGAGCAGTACTTC.

The chain recombines TRBV6-4 with TRBJ2-7; 8 positions match TRBD2. The V gene's germline CDR1 is MRHNA and CDR2 SNTAGT. The CDR3 loop spans 15 amino acids. The V gene end was trimmed by 2 bases and the J gene end by 1 base; junction bases not matched to a gene: 4. CDR3 sequence (DNA): TGTGCCAGCAGTGACCCGGGGGGGGAATCCTACGAGCAGTACTTC. It is translated as CASSDPGGESYEQYF.